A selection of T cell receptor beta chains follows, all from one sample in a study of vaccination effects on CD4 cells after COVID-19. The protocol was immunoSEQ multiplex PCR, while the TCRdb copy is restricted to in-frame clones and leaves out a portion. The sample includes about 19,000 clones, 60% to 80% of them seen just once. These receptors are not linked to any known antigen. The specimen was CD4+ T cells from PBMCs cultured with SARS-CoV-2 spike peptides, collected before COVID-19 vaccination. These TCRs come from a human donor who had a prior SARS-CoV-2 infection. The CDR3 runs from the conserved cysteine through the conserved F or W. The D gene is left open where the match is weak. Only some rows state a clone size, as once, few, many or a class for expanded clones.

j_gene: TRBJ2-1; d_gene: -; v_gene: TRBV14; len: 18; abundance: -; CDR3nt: TGTGCCAGCAGCGGACCGGGACTTAGGGATATAAGGATCAATGAGCAGTTCTTC; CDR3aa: CASSGPGLRDIRINEQFF
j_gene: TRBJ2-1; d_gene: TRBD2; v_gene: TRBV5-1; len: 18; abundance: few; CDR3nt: TGCGCCAGCAGCTTGGGGACTAGCGGGGGCACGTTTCTGGATGAGCAGTTCTTC; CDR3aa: CASSLGTSGGTFLDEQFF
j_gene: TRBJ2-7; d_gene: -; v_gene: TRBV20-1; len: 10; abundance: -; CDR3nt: TGCAGTTGGGGCGCCTACGAGCAGTACTTC; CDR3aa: CSWGAYEQYF
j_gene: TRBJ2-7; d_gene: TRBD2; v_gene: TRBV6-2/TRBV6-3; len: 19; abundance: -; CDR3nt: TGTGCCAGCAGTTCGTTAGGCTGGACTAGCGGGAGAGAACACTACGAGCAGTACTTC; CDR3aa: CASSSLGWTSGREHYEQYF
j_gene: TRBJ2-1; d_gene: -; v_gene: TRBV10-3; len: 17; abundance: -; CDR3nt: TGTGCCACCAGTGAGTCGGGGGCGGATCGCTCCTACAATGAGCAGTTCTTC; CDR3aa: CATSESGADRSYNEQFF
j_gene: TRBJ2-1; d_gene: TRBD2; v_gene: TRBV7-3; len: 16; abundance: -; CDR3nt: TGTGCCAGCAGCGGGGGGGGGACTAGCGGGAACAATGAGCAGTTCTTC; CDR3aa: CASSGGGTSGNNEQFF
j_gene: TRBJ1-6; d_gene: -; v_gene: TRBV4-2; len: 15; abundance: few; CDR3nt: TGTGCCAGCAGCCAAGGGGAGGGCTCTGAGTCACCCCTCCACTTT; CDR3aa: CASSQGEGSESPLHF
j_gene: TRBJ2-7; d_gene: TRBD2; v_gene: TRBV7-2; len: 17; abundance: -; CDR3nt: TGTGCCAGCAGCTTTATAAGCGCCGGGACTAGCGGGTACGAGCAGTACTTC; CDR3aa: CASSFISAGTSGYEQYF
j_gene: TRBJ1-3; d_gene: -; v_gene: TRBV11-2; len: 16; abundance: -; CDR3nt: TGTGCCAGCAGCCGCCGCACGGAGACGACTGGAAACACCATATATTTT; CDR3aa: CASSRRTETTGNTIYF
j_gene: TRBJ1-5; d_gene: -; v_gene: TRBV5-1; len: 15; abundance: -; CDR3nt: TGCGCCAGCAGCTTGGATGGGGGCTTGGAGCAGCCCCAGCATTTT; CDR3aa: CASSLDGGLEQPQHF
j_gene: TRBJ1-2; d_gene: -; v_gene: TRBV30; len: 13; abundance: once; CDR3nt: TGTGCCTGGAGGGTTCGGCGGGGCTATGGCTACACCTTC; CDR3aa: CAWRVRRGYGYTF
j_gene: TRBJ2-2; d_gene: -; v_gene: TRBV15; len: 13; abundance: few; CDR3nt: TGTGCCACCAGCAGAGATTGGTCCGGGGAGCTGTTTTTT; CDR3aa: CATSRDWSGELFF
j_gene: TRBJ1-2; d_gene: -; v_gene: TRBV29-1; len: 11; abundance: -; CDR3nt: TGCAGCGGGGTCCAGTCCTATGGCTACACCTTC; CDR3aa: CSGVQSYGYTF
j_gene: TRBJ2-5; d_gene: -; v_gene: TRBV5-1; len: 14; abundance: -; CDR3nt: TGCGCCAGCAGCTCGGAAGGGGCCCAAGAGACCCAGTACTTC; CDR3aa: CASSSEGAQETQYF
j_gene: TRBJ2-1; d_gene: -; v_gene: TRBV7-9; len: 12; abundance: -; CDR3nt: TGTGCCAGCAGCCCGGAGTACAATGAGCAGTTCTTC; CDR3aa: CASSPEYNEQFF
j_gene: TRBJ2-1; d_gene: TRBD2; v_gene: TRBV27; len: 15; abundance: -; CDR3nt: TGTGCCAGCAGTTCTAGCGGCAGCTCCTACAATGAGCAGTTCTTC; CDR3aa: CASSSSGSSYNEQFF
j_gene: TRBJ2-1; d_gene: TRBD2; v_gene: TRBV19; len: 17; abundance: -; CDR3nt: TGTGCCAGTAGTACTGGACTAGCGGGAGGTGCCTACAATGAGCAGTTCTTC; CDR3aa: CASSTGLAGGAYNEQFF
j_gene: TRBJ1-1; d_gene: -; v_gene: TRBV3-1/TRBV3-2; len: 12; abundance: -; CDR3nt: TGTGCCAGCAGCCAAGCGAACACTGAAGCTTTCTTT; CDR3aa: CASSQANTEAFF
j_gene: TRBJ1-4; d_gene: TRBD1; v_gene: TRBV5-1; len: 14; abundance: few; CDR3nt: TGCGCCAGCAGCCCCGACAGGGGTGATGAAAAACTGTTTTTT; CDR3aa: CASSPDRGDEKLFF
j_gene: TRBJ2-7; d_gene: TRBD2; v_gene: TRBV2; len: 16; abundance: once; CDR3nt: TGTGCCAGCAGTGTGAGGGGGACTAGCGGCCCCTACGAGCAGTACTTC; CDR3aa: CASSVRGTSGPYEQYF
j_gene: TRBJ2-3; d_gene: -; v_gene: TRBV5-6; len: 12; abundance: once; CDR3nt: TGTGCCAGCAGCTTATTCCGCGATACGCAGTATTTT; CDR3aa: CASSLFRDTQYF
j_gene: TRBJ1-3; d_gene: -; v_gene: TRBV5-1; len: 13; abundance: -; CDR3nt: TGCGCCACCAAGTCGACAACTGGAAACACCATATATTTT; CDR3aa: CATKSTTGNTIYF
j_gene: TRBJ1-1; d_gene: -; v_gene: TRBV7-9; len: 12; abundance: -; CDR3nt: TGTGCCAGCAGCTTTTTGGGGGCTGAAGCTTTCTTT; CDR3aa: CASSFLGAEAFF
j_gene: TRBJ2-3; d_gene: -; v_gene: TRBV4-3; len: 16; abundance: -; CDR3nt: TGCGCCAGCAGCCAAGATACATCCTGGGGCACAGATACGCAGTATTTT; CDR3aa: CASSQDTSWGTDTQYF
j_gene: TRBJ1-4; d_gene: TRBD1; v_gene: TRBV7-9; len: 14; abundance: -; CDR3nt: TGTGCCAGCAGCCTGGACAGGGTGTACGAAAAACTGTTTTTT; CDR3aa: CASSLDRVYEKLFF
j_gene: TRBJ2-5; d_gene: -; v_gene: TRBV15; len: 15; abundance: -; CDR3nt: TGTGCCACCAGCAGAGATCCTGGGGCCGTGGAGACCCAGTACTTC; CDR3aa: CATSRDPGAVETQYF
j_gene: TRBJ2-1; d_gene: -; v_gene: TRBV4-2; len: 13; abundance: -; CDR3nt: TGTGCCAGCAGCCAAGATTGGGCGGGGGAGCAGTTCTTC; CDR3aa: CASSQDWAGEQFF
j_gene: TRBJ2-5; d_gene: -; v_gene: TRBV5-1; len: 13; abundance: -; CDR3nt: TGCGCCAGCAGCTCACAGCTACAAGAGACCCAGTACTTC; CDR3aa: CASSSQLQETQYF
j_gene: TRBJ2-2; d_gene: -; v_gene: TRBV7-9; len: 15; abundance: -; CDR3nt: TGTGCCAGCAGCTTAGGGAGCGGGTTGACCGGGGAGCTGTTTTTT; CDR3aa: CASSLGSGLTGELFF
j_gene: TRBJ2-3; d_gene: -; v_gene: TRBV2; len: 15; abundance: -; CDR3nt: TGTGCCAGCAGTGAGGTATCGGGGGGCACAGATACGCAGTATTTT; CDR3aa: CASSEVSGGTDTQYF
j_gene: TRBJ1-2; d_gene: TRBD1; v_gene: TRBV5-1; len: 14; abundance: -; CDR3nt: TGCGCCAGCAGGTGGGACAGTACTAACTATGGCTACACCTTC; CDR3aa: CASRWDSTNYGYTF
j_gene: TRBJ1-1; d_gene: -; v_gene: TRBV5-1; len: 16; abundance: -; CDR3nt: TGCGCCAGCAGCCGGAATTCACAGGGCGGGAGCACTGAAGCTTTCTTT; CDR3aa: CASSRNSQGGSTEAFF
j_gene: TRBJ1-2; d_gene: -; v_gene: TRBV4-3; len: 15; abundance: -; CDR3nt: TGCGCCAGCAGCCGCAATCGAGCCCTGAACTATGGCTACACCTTC; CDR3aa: CASSRNRALNYGYTF
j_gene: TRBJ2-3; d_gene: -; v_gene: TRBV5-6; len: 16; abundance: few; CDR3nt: TGTGCCAGCAGCTTGGAGGCCCGACTAGGGGTAGATACGCAGTATTTT; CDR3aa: CASSLEARLGVDTQYF